A selection of T cell receptor beta chains follows, all from one sample in a study of blood T cells in healthy people across ages. TCRdb re-derived calls from the 5' RACE reads in MiXCR, one entry per CDR3 protein. The sample records over 1.5 million distinct CDR3 sequences, about 50% being singletons. The source material was blood. These receptors were obtained from a woman aged 40-49 years in good health. Both conserved end residues are part of each CDR3. A D gene is named only where the DNA matches it firmly. Rows give clone size only sometimes, using once, few, many, or a class for an expanded clone.

j_call	d_call	cdr3_length	clone_size	v_call	cdr3_aa	cdr3_nt
TRBJ2-7	-	14	-	TRBV10-3	CAISESTGSNEQYF	TGTGCCATCAGTGAGTCTACAGGGTCTAACGAGCAGTACTTC
TRBJ2-5	TRBD1	14	few	TRBV27	CASSFLGGEETQYF	TGTGCCAGCAGTTTTTTAGGGGGCGAGGAGACCCAGTACTTC
TRBJ1-2	-	17	-	TRBV7-2	CASSLVGAGSFGYGYTF	TGTGCCAGCAGCTTAGTTGGGGCAGGGTCGTTCGGCTATGGCTACACCTTC
TRBJ1-6	TRBD1	16	-	TRBV12-3/TRBV12-4	CASSFLGTGVNSPLHF	TGTGCCAGCAGTTTCCTCGGGACAGGGGTGAATTCACCCCTCCACTTT
TRBJ2-7	TRBD2	16	-	TRBV4-3	CASSQVGPSGLNEQYF	TGCGCCAGCAGCCAAGTCGGGCCTAGCGGACTCAATGAGCAGTACTTC
TRBJ1-2	-	13	few	TRBV27	CASSPGPALGYTF	TGTGCCAGCAGTCCCGGGCCTGCTCTGGGCTACACCTTC
TRBJ1-5	-	14	-	TRBV5-1	CASSLAEGDQPQHF	TGCGCCAGCAGCTTGGCGGAGGGCGATCAGCCTCAGCATTTT
TRBJ1-6	TRBD1	15	-	TRBV6-2/TRBV6-3	CASSSYRGANSPLHF	TGTGCCAGCAGTTCATACAGGGGAGCTAATTCACCCCTCCACTTT
TRBJ1-6	TRBD1	16	few	TRBV2	CASSEAKGAQSSPLHF	TGTGCCAGCAGTGAAGCTAAGGGGGCGCAAAGTTCACCCCTCCACTTT
TRBJ1-5	TRBD1	15	few	TRBV7-9	CASSLAGQPHQPQHF	TGTGCCAGCAGCTTAGCGGGACAGCCGCATCAGCCCCAGCATTTT
TRBJ2-3	-	14	-	TRBV20-1	CSAKRRRAADTQYF	TGCAGTGCCAAACGCCGCAGAGCGGCAGATACGCAGTATTTT
TRBJ2-5	-	15	-	TRBV6-2/TRBV6-3	CASSYLGTLKETQYF	TGTGCCAGCAGTTATCTCGGGACATTAAAGGAGACCCAGTACTTC
TRBJ2-3	TRBD2	16	-	TRBV2	CASKGTSGSSTDTQYF	TGTGCCAGCAAGGGCACTAGCGGCTCTAGCACAGATACGCAGTATTTT
TRBJ2-5	TRBD2	14	-	TRBV2	CASSVGTSVETQYF	TGTGCCAGCAGTGTTGGGACTAGTGTTGAGACCCAGTACTTC
TRBJ2-7	TRBD2	19	-	TRBV11-2	CASSTRPGLAGESSYEQYF	TGTGCCAGCAGCACACGCCCGGGACTAGCGGGGGAAAGCTCCTACGAGCAGTACTTC
TRBJ2-1	-	15	-	TRBV7-3	CASSSGGLAYNEQFF	TGTGCCAGCAGCTCCGGGGGCCTAGCGTACAATGAGCAGTTCTTC
TRBJ2-1	TRBD1	15	many	TRBV7-2	CASSLDRGAYNEQFF	TGTGCCAGCAGCTTAGACAGGGGGGCCTACAATGAGCAGTTCTTC
TRBJ2-1	-	12	-	TRBV5-1	CASGSGLDEQFF	TGCGCCAGCGGGTCAGGGTTGGATGAGCAGTTCTTC
TRBJ2-1	TRBD1	17	-	TRBV28	CASSPWGGTAPRGEQFF	TGTGCCAGCAGTCCGTGGGGTGGGACAGCCCCCCGCGGTGAGCAGTTCTTC
TRBJ2-6	-	18	once	TRBV7-2	CASSLVPGRISGANVLTF	TGTGCCAGCAGCTTAGTCCCCGGACGCATCTCTGGGGCCAACGTCCTGACTTTC
TRBJ2-5	-	15	-	TRBV7-2	CASSFREVPQETQYF	TGTGCCAGCAGCTTTAGGGAGGTCCCTCAAGAGACCCAGTACTTC
TRBJ1-6	-	17	-	TRBV6-5	CASSTSRERGYNSPLHF	TGTGCCAGCAGTACCTCGCGGGAGCGAGGATATAATTCACCCCTCCACTTT
TRBJ1-2	TRBD1	14	-	TRBV20-1	CSASLGTVACGYTF	TGCAGTGCTAGCCTCGGGACAGTGGCTTGTGGCTACACCTTC
TRBJ2-3	-	13	-	TRBV12-3/TRBV12-4	CASTLRGRDTQYF	TGTGCCAGCACCTTGAGGGGTCGGGATACGCAGTATTTT
TRBJ1-2	-	14	-	TRBV4-1	CASSPQEPNYGYTF	TGCGCCAGCAGCCCTCAGGAGCCTAACTATGGCTACACCTTC
TRBJ1-2	-	16	-	TRBV7-2	CASSKIEGAFIYGYTF	TGTGCCAGCAGCAAAATCGAGGGAGCCTTCATCTATGGCTACACCTTC
TRBJ2-7	-	14	-	TRBV6-5	CASRPFRAAYEQYF	TGTGCCAGCAGGCCCTTTAGGGCCGCCTACGAGCAGTACTTC
TRBJ1-2	-	12	-	TRBV20-1	CSARETLGGYTF	TGCAGTGCTAGGGAGACCTTGGGGGGCTACACCTTC
TRBJ1-6	TRBD1	15	few	TRBV25-1	CASSVRDRYNSPLHF	TGTGCCAGCAGTGTTCGGGACAGATATAATTCACCCCTCCACTTT
TRBJ2-5	-	12	-	TRBV28	CASSKPGETQYF	TGTGCCAGCAGCAAACCGGGGGAGACCCAGTACTTC
TRBJ1-1	-	12	few	TRBV20-1	CSPGTANTEAFF	TGCAGTCCCGGGACCGCGAACACTGAAGCTTTCTTT
TRBJ2-1	TRBD1	18	few	TRBV3-1	CASSQLLGQGITGNEQFF	TGTGCCAGCAGCCAACTTCTTGGACAGGGGATAACGGGCAATGAGCAGTTCTTC
TRBJ2-3	-	13	few	TRBV15	CATSRRMTDTQYF	TGTGCCACCAGCAGACGCATGACGGATACGCAGTATTTT
TRBJ1-2	-	14	few	TRBV3-1	CASSQEEGRYGYTF	TGTGCCAGCAGCCAAGAAGAAGGACGCTATGGCTACACCTTC
TRBJ2-3	-	15	-	TRBV7-3	CASSVTSLSTDTQYF	TGTGCCAGCAGCGTGACTAGTCTCAGCACAGATACGCAGTATTTT
TRBJ1-2	-	13	few	TRBV4-2	CASSQDLAGGYTF	TGTGCCAGCAGCCAAGATCTTGCGGGTGGCTACACCTTC
TRBJ2-7	-	15	-	TRBV7-8	CASSLDSELSYEQYF	TGTGCCAGCAGCTTAGACTCGGAGCTGTCCTACGAGCAGTACTTC
TRBJ1-1	-	21	-	TRBV28	CASSILTATSDQTTVNTEAFF	TGTGCCAGCAGTATCCTTACAGCGACTTCTGACCAAACGACTGTGAACACTGAAGCTTTCTTT
TRBJ2-5	-	15	-	TRBV9	CASSADGVYRETQYF	TGTGCCAGCAGCGCAGATGGGGTCTACCGAGAGACCCAGTACTTC
TRBJ2-7	-	14	-	TRBV20-1	CSARDPTRVSEQYF	TGCAGTGCTAGAGATCCCACCCGGGTGTCCGAGCAGTACTTC
TRBJ2-3	-	14	few	TRBV11-2	CASSLPSEGDTQYF	TGTGCCAGCAGCCTCCCGTCGGAAGGCGATACGCAGTATTTT